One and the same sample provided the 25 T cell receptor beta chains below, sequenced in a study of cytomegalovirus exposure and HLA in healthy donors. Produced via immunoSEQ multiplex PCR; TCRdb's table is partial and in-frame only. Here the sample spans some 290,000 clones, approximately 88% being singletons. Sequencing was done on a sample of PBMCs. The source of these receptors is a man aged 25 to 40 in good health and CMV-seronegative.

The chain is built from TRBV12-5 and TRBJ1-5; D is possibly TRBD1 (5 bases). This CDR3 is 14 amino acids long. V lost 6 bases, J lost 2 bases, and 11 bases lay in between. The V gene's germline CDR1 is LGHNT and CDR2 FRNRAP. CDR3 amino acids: CASGPGSGNQPQHF. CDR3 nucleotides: TGTGCTAGTGGCCCAGGGTCGGGCAATCAGCCCCAGCATTTT.

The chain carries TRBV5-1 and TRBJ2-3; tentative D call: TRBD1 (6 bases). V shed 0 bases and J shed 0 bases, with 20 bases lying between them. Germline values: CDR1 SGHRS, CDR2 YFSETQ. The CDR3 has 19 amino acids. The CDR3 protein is CASSLGGQTLKPSTDTQYF. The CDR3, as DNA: TGCGCCAGCAGCTTGGGGGGGCAGACCCTAAAACCTAGCACAGATACGCAGTATTTT.

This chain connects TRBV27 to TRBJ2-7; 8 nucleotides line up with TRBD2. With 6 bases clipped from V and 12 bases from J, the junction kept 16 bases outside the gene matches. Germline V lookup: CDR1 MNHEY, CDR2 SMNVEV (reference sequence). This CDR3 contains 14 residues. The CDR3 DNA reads TGTGCCAGCAGAACTAGCGGCGCTGAACGGCAGCGGTACTTC. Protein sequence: CASRTSGAERQRYF.

The CDR3 is CASSFGGVGDTQYF. The CDR3 DNA reads as TGTGCCAGCAGCTTTGGAGGGGTAGGAGATACGCAGTATTTT. This chain connects TRBV5-6 to TRBJ2-3, with D possibly being TRBD2 (6 bases). The V gene lost 2 bases and the J gene lost 5 bases, with 12 bases spanning the gap. CDR3 length: 14 residues. CDR1 and CDR2 from the germline V gene are SGHDT and YYEEEE.

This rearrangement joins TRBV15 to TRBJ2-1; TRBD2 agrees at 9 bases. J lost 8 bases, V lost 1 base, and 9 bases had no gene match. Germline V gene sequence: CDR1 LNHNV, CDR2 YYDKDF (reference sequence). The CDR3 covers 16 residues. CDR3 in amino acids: CATSRARTSVIYEQFF. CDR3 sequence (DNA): TGTGCCACCAGCAGAGCAAGGACTAGCGTTATCTATGAGCAGTTCTTC.

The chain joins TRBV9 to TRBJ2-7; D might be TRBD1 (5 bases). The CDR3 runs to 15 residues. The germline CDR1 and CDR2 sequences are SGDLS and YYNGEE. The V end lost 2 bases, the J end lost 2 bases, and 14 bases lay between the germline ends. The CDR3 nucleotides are TGTGCCAGCAGCGTCGACAGTGACCCGGCCTACGAGCAGTACTTC. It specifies CASSVDSDPAYEQYF.

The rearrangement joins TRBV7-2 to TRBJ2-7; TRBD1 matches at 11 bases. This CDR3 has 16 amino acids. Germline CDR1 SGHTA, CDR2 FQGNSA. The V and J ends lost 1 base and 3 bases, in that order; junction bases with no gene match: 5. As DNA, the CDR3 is TGTGCCAGCAGCTTAGAAGGGGGACAGGGGGTCTACGAGCAGTACTTC. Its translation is CASSLEGGQGVYEQYF.

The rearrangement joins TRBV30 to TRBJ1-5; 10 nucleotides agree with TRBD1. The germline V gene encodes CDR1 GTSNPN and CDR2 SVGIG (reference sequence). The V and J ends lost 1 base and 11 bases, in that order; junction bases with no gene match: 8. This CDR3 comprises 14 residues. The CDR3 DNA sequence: TGTGCCTGGAGTGGGGACAGGGGCACTTTAGCCCAGCATTTT. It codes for CAWSGDRGTLAQHF.

In DNA form, the CDR3 reads TGTGCCTGGAGTGGGGGAGTACGTGAAAAACTGTTTTTT. Its translation is CAWSGGVREKLFF. J is TRBJ1-4 and V is TRBV30; D unresolved. Trimming shortened V by 1 base and J by 7 bases, and 10 bases separated the two germline ends. Per germline, CDR1 GTSNPN and CDR2 SVGIG (reference sequence). The CDR3 is made up of 13 amino acids.

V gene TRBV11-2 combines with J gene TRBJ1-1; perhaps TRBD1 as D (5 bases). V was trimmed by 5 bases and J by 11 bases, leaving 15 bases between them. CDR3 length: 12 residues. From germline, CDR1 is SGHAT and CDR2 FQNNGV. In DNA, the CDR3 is TGTGCCAGCAGCACACCAGGGAAAGCGGCTTTCTTT. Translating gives CASSTPGKAAFF.

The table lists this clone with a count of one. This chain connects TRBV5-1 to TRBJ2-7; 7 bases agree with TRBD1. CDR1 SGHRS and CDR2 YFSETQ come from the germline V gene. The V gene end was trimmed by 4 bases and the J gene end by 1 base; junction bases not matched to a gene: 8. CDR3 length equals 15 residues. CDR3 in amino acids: CASSPRDRLSYEQYF. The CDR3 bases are TGCGCCAGCAGCCCCCGGGACAGACTTTCCTACGAGCAGTACTTC.

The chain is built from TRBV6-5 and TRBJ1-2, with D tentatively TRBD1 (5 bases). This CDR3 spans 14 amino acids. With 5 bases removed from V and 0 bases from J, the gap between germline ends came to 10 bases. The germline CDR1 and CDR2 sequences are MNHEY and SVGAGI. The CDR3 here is CASSEGLSNYGYTF. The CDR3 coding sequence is TGTGCCAGCAGTGAGGGACTCTCTAACTATGGCTACACCTTC.

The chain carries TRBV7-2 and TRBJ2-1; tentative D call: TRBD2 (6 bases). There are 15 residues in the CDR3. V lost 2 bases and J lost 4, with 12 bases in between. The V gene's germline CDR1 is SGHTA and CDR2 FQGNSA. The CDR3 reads CASSLPNGTYNEQFF. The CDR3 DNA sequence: TGTGCCAGCAGCTTACCGAACGGGACTTACAATGAGCAGTTCTTC. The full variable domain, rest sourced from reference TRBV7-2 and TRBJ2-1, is GAGVSQSPSNKVTEKGKDVELRCDPISGHTALYWYRQSLGQGLEFLIYFQGNSAPDKSGLPSDRFSAERTGGSVSTLTIQRTQQEDSAVYLCASSLPNGTYNEQFFGPGTRLTVL.

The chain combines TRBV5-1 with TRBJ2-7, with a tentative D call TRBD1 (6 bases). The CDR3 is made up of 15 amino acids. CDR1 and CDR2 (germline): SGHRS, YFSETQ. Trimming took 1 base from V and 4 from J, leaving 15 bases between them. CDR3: CASSLIGQTTYEQYF. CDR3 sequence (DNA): TGCGCCAGCAGCTTGATTGGACAGACGACTTACGAGCAGTACTTC.

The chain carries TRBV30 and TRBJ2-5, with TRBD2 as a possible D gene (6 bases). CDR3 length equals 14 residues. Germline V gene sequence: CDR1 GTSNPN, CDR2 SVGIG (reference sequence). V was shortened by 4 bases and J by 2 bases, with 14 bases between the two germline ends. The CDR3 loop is CAWNTHLAQETQYF. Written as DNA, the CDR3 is TGTGCCTGGAATACACATCTAGCGCAAGAGACCCAGTACTTC.

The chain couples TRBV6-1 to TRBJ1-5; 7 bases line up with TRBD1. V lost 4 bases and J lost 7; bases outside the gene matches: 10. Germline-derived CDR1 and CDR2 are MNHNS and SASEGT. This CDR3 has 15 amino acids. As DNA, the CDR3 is TGTGCCAGCAGTGTAATGAGGGGGCGCGGACAGCCCCAGCATTTT. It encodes CASSVMRGRGQPQHF.

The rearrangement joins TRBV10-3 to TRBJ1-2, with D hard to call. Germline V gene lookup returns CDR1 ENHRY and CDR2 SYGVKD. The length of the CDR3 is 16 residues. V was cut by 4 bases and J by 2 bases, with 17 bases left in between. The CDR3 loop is CAISATKIADNYGYTF. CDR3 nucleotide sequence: TGTGCCATCAGTGCTACGAAAATAGCGGACAACTATGGCTACACCTTC.

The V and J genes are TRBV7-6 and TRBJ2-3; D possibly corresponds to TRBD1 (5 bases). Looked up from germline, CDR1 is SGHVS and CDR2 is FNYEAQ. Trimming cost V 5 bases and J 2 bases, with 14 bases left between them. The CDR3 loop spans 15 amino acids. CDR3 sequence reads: CASSLGTGDTDTQYF. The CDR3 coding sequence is TGTGCCAGCAGCCTAGGAACAGGAGACACAGATACGCAGTATTTT.

The CDR3 here is CASRRDISSNQPQHF. In nucleotides, the CDR3 is TGTGCCAGCAGGAGGGACATATCTAGCAATCAGCCCCAGCATTTT. The chain recombines TRBV6-6 with TRBJ1-5, with a possible D match to TRBD1 (6 bases). V lost 6 bases to trimming and J lost 0 bases, with 12 bases between them. Per germline, CDR1 MNHNY and CDR2 SVGAGI (reference sequence). The CDR3 sequence is 15 residues long.

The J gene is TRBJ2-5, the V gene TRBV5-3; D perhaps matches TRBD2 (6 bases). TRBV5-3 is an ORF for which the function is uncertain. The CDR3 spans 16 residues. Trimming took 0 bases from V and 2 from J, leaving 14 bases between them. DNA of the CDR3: TGTGCCAGAAGCTTGGGTCATGACGGGGGTCAAGAGACCCAGTACTTC. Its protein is CARSLGHDGGQETQYF.

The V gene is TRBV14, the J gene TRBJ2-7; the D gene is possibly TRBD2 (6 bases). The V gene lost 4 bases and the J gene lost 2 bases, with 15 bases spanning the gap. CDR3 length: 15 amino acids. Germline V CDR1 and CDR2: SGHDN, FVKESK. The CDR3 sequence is CASSPSPRRAYEQYF. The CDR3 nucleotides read TGTGCCAGCAGCCCATCGCCCAGGAGGGCCTACGAGCAGTACTTC.

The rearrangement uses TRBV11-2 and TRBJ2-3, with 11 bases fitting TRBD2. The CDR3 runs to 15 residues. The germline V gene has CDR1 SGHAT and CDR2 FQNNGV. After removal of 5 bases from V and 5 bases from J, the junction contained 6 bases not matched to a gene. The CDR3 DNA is TGTGCCAGCAGCCTGACTAGCGGGGTGGAAGATACGCAGTATTTT. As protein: CASSLTSGVEDTQYF.

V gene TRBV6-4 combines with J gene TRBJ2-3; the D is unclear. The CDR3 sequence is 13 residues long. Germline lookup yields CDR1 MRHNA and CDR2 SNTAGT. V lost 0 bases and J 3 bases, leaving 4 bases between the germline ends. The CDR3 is CASSDSATDTQYF. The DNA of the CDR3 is TGTGCCAGCAGTGACTCTGCGACAGATACGCAGTATTTT.

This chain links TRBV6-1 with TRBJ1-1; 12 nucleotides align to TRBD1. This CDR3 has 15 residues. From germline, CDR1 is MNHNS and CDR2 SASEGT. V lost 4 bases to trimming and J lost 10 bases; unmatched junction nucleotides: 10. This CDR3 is CASSARDRGLNGAFF. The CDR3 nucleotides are TGTGCCAGCAGTGCTCGGGACAGGGGGCTGAATGGAGCTTTCTTT.

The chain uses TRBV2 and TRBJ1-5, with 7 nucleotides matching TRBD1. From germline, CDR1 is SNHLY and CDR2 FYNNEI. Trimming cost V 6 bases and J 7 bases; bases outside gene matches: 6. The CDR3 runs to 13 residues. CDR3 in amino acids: CASRDRVGQPQHF. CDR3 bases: TGTGCCAGCAGAGACAGGGTTGGACAGCCCCAGCATTTT.